Presented here are 10 T cell receptor beta chains from one specimen sequenced in a study of blood T cell repertoires in COVID-19. Data came from immunoSEQ multiplex PCR; TCRdb stores just in-frame clones and leaves some out. The sample has some 74,000 clones, 65% to 80% seen once. The sequenced sample was peripheral blood. The source of these receptors is a woman between 50 and 59 years old with acute or convalescent COVID-19.

This chain links TRBV3-1 (or the pseudogene TRBV3-2) with TRBJ1-2; TRBD1 matches 10 bases. CDR1 is LGHDT and CDR2 is YNNKEL in the germline V gene (reference sequence). J gave up 4 bases and V 4 bases, and 9 bases lay outside the gene matches. This CDR3 contains 16 residues. CDR3 DNA: TGTGCCAGCAGCCGAAGTTTAGGGACAGGGGCCTATGGCTACACCTTC. Translating gives CASSRSLGTGAYGYTF.

The V gene is TRBV13, the J gene TRBJ2-7; TRBD2 agrees at 15 bases. This CDR3 is built from 17 residues. The germline V gene has CDR1 PRHDT and CDR2 FYEKMQ (reference sequence). V gave up 5 bases and J gave up 0 bases; unmatched junction bases: 5. The CDR3 DNA reads TGTGCCAGCAGCCCTGGGACTAGCGGGGGGCTCTCCTACGAGCAGTACTTC. This sequence encodes CASSPGTSGGLSYEQYF.

This chain joins TRBV29-1 and TRBJ2-7, with D possibly being TRBD2 (5 bases). V lost 3 bases and J 2 bases, leaving 8 bases between the germline ends. The CDR3 is made up of 12 amino acids. CDR1 SQVTM and CDR2 ANQGSEA come from the germline V gene. DNA of the CDR3: TGCAGCGTTGAGGACGGGACCTACGAGCAGTACTTC. Residues: CSVEDGTYEQYF.

The chain recombines TRBV2 with TRBJ2-1; possibly TRBD2 for D (6 bases). CDR3 size: 14 residues. Germline-derived CDR1 and CDR2 are SNHLY and FYNNEI. V lost 5 bases and J 8 bases, leaving 16 bases between the germline ends. This chain's CDR3 is CASSRDSRYDEQFF. The CDR3, as DNA: TGTGCCAGCAGTAGGGACTCCCGGTACGATGAGCAGTTCTTC.

This sequence joins TRBV7-9 and TRBJ2-2, with D perhaps TRBD1 (5 bases). V lost 1 base, J lost 0 bases, and 9 bases lay in between. Germline V lookup: CDR1 SEHNR, CDR2 FQNEAQ (reference sequence). The CDR3 totals 16 residues. Here the CDR3 DNA reads TGTGCCAGCAGCTTAGGGCAGGGCCCGAACACCGGGGAGCTGTTTTTT. Its protein product is CASSLGQGPNTGELFF.

V is TRBV6-5 and J is TRBJ1-1; D is uncertain. The CDR3 consists of 12 residues. The germline CDR1 and CDR2 sequences are MNHEY and SVGAGI. V was shortened by 7 bases and J by 4 bases, with 10 bases between the two germline ends. The CDR3 sequence: CASISTGTEAFF. As DNA, the CDR3 is TGTGCCAGCATCTCAACCGGCACTGAAGCTTTCTTT.

The rearrangement uses TRBV5-1 and TRBJ1-5, with a tentative D call TRBD1 (6 bases). The V and J ends lost 4 bases and 5 bases respectively, with 13 bases between them. This CDR3 contains 14 residues. CDR1 is SGHRS, CDR2 YFSETQ, per germline. The DNA of the CDR3 is TGCGCCAGCAGCCCGGGACAAGGGGATCAGCCCCAGCATTTT. It encodes CASSPGQGDQPQHF.

This rearrangement joins TRBV7-6 to TRBJ2-1; weak D call: TRBD2 (5 bases). CDR1 SGHVS and CDR2 FNYEAQ come from the germline V gene. V gave up 2 bases and J gave up 4 bases, with 12 bases separating them. The CDR3 covers 15 residues. The chain's CDR3 is CASSLYGVRYNEQFF. CDR3 sequence (DNA): TGTGCCAGCAGCTTATACGGGGTTCGATACAATGAGCAGTTCTTC.

The chain has TRBV5-1 and TRBJ1-5, with 8 bases that match TRBD1. V lost 3 bases, J lost 5 bases, and 4 bases stayed unmatched. This CDR3 region has 14 residues. CDR1 is SGHRS, CDR2 YFSETQ, per germline. The chain's CDR3 is CASSSGQGDQPQHF. CDR3 coding DNA: TGCGCCAGCAGCTCCGGACAGGGAGATCAGCCCCAGCATTTT.

For the CDR3, the DNA is TGTGCCAGCAGCTTGGACAGCGGGAGGGACCAGGGGGAGCAGTACTTC. This gives the protein CASSLDSGRDQGEQYF. V and J are TRBV5-5 and TRBJ2-7; 10 nucleotides match TRBD2. The length of the CDR3 is 16 residues. The V and J ends lost 0 bases and 7 bases, in that order; junction bases with no gene match: 10. Germline CDR1 and CDR2: SGHKS and YYEKEE (reference sequence). Looking up the rest from reference TRBV5-5 and TRBJ2-7 gives the full variable domain: DAGVTQSPTHLIKTRGQQVTLRCSPISGHKSVSWYQQVLGQGPQFIFQYYEKEERGRGNFPDRFSARQFPNYSSELNVNALLLGDSALYLCASSLDSGRDQGEQYFGPGTRLTVT.